This T cell receptor (beta chain) originates from a study of blood T cell repertoires in COVID-19. Study-wide context: The analysed material was cDNA or gDNA that came from T cells, B-cell-depleted T cells, or PBMCs.

CDR3 length equals 15 residues. V was clipped by 5 bases and J by 5 bases; unmatched bases: 12. Germline CDR1 reads KGHSH; CDR2 reads LQKENI. TCRdb's table, derived via immunoSEQ multiplex PCR, lists solely in-frame clones and lacks some. The table records approximately 260,000 clones, about 80% of them present only once. What was sequenced was peripheral blood. This TCR came from a woman of 80 years or more with acute or convalescent COVID-19. The chain uses TRBV18 and TRBJ2-7, with 7 bases identical to TRBD2. In DNA, the CDR3 is TGTGCCAGCTCATCCCCTAGCGGTCAGCGCAACGAGCAGTACTTC. Encoded protein: CASSSPSGQRNEQYF.